The 31 T cell receptor beta chains listed next were all sequenced from one sample in a study of response to subunit inactivated influenza vaccine. TCRdb re-analysed the RT-PCR reads in MiXCR, keeping a single row per CDR3 protein. Of 450,000 to 600,000 distinct CDR3 sequences in the sample, 15% to 20% were seen once. Here the sequenced sample was CD4+ T cells sorted from PBMCs, taken roughly 24 months after vaccination. Receptor source: a man aged 50-75 years who received an inactivated influenza vaccine.

This clonotype was picked up a small number of times. The rearrangement uses TRBV6-5 and TRBJ2-1; D tentatively reads TRBD1 or TRBD2 (6 bases each). Trimming took off 4 bases at V and 6 bases at J, with 19 bases between the two ends. Germline V gives CDR1 MNHEY, CDR2 SVGAGI. CDR3 length: 16 amino acids. The CDR3 protein is CASSSPGAAGANEQFF. The CDR3 bases are TGTGCCAGCAGTTCCCCGGGGGCCGCCGGAGCCAATGAGCAGTTCTTC.

This clonotype has a handful of counts. The genes are TRBV13 and TRBJ1-1, with D possibly matching TRBD1 (5 bases). Germline CDR1 PRHDT, CDR2 FYEKMQ (reference sequence). CDR3 length: 15 residues. The V end lost 5 bases, the J end lost 4 bases, and 17 bases lay between the germline ends. The CDR3 region has the DNA TGTGCCAGCAGCGCCCCTACAGGTTTCGCCACTGAAGCTTTCTTT. Translating gives CASSAPTGFATEAFF.

The chain joins TRBV20-1 to TRBJ2-7, with TRBD2 identical over 9 bases. Germline V gene lookup returns CDR1 DFQATT and CDR2 SNEGSKA (reference sequence). The trim removed 0 bases at V and 2 bases at J, leaving 8 bases unmatched. This CDR3 comprises 16 residues. The chain's CDR3 is CSARDWGSGRAYEQYF. The CDR3, as DNA: TGCAGTGCTAGAGATTGGGGTAGCGGGAGAGCCTACGAGCAGTACTTC.

This clonotype was detected a few times. The rearrangement joins TRBV5-1 to TRBJ2-1, with 10 bases aligning to TRBD2. The CDR3 extends over 15 amino acids. Germline trimming cut 2 bases from V and 7 bases from J; bases unmatched to any gene: 6. CDR1 is SGHRS, CDR2 YFSETQ, per germline. The CDR3 protein is CASSLSGGDWNEQFF. The CDR3 nucleotides read TGCGCCAGCAGCTTAAGCGGGGGGGATTGGAATGAGCAGTTCTTC. Supplemented by reference TRBV5-1 and TRBJ2-1, the full variable domain reads KAGVTQTPRYLIKTRGQQVTLSCSPISGHRSVSWYQQTPGQGLQFLFEYFSETQRNKGNFPGRFSGRQFSNSRSEMNVSTLELGDSALYLCASSLSGGDWNEQFFGPGTRLTVL.

CDR3 DNA sequence: TGTGCCAGCAGTTTAGGACCCCAGGGGGGACGCTACTCCTACAATGAGCAGTTCTTC. Protein: CASSLGPQGGRYSYNEQFF. This rearrangement joins TRBV28 to TRBJ2-1; D is possibly TRBD1 (7 bases). The length of the CDR3 is 19 residues. V was trimmed by 2 bases and J by 0 bases, leaving 20 bases between them. Looked up from germline, CDR1 is MDHEN and CDR2 is SYDVKM.

This clonotype was counted a few times. J is TRBJ2-3 and V is TRBV5-1; D gene uncertain. Trimming took 3 bases from V and 6 from J, leaving 14 bases between them. This CDR3 is 14 amino acids long. Germline V gene data show CDR1 as SGHRS and CDR2 as YFSETQ. The chain's CDR3 is CASSSESWADTQYF. The CDR3 nucleotides are TGCGCCAGCAGCTCCGAATCATGGGCGGATACGCAGTATTTT.

As DNA, the CDR3 is TGTGCCAGCAGCGCGGACAGGGTGAACTACAATGAGCAGTTCTTC. It is translated as CASSADRVNYNEQFF. The chain links TRBV7-9 to TRBJ2-1; 8 nucleotides match TRBD1. Losses at the gene ends were 5 bases for V and 3 bases for J; bases not matched to a gene: 6. Per germline, CDR1 SEHNR and CDR2 FQNEAQ (reference sequence). This CDR3 is 15 amino acids long.

The sample holds a few counts of this clonotype. The chain carries TRBV29-1 and TRBJ2-7; TRBD1 might be the D (6 bases). Germline V gene sequence: CDR1 SQVTM, CDR2 ANQGSEA. The CDR3 is 12 residues long. Trimming cost V 1 base and J 3 bases, with 7 bases left between them. The CDR3 DNA is TGCAGCGTTGAAGGGACAGACTACGAGCAGTACTTC. The encoded protein is CSVEGTDYEQYF.

There are a few counts of this clonotype. This chain uses TRBV11-1 with TRBJ2-5, with D hard to call. The V gene's germline CDR1 is SGHAT and CDR2 FQDESV (reference sequence). This CDR3 has 14 amino acids. V lost 3 bases to trimming and J lost 0 bases, with 8 bases between them. The CDR3 protein is CASSLHAYQETQYF. The CDR3 coding sequence is TGTGCCAGCAGCTTGCACGCGTACCAAGAGACCCAGTACTTC.

Ten or more counts support this clonotype. The chain is built from TRBV12-3 or TRBV12-4 and TRBJ2-2, with a tentative D call TRBD1 (7 bases). There are 14 residues in the CDR3. The ends were cut back, 3 bases at V and 5 bases at J, with 10 bases in the middle. The CDR3 reads CASSFQGGTGELFF. As DNA, the CDR3 is TGTGCCAGCAGTTTTCAGGGGGGAACCGGGGAGCTGTTTTTT.

This clonotype was counted between two and nine times. This rearrangement joins TRBV11-1 to TRBJ2-3; TRBD2 aligns across 10 bases. Germline V gene lookup returns CDR1 SGHAT and CDR2 FQDESV (reference sequence). V was clipped by 8 bases and J by 3 bases; unmatched bases: 8. This CDR3 has 15 amino acids. As DNA, the CDR3 is TGTGCCAGCTCGAAGCGGGAGGGCCTGACAGATACGCAGTATTTT. It codes for CASSKREGLTDTQYF. Drawing the rest from reference TRBV11-1 and TRBJ2-3, the complete variable domain is EAEVAQSPRYKITEKSQAVAFWCDPISGHATLYWYRQILGQGPELLVQFQDESVVDDSQLPKDRFSAERLKGVDSTLKIQPAELGDSAMYLCASSKREGLTDTQYFGPGTRLTVL.

The J gene is TRBJ1-1, the V gene TRBV7-2; D uncertain. The CDR3 runs to 14 residues. The V end was cut by 2 bases, the J end by 1 base, with 8 bases between. From germline, CDR1 is SGHTA and CDR2 FQGNSA. The CDR3 sequence is CASSLKWANTEAFF. In DNA, the CDR3 is TGTGCCAGCAGCTTAAAGTGGGCGAACACTGAAGCTTTCTTT.

This clonotype has only a few counts. This chain joins TRBV15 and TRBJ2-7; 9 bases map to TRBD2. The CDR3 runs 15 residues. Germline CDR1 and CDR2: LNHNV and YYDKDF (reference sequence). Trimming removed 5 bases from V and 1 base from J; junction bases left unmatched: 6. CDR3 sequence reads: CATSVESGGSYEQYF. As DNA, the CDR3 is TGTGCCACCAGCGTGGAAAGCGGGGGGTCCTACGAGCAGTACTTC. The full variable domain, with the rest looked up from reference TRBV15 and TRBJ2-7, is DAMVIQNPRYQVTQFGKPVTLSCSQTLNHNVMYWYQQKSSQAPKLLFHYYDKDFNNEADTPDNFQSRRPNTSFCFLDIRSPGLGDTAMYLCATSVESGGSYEQYFGPGTRLTVT.

The chain is built from TRBV12-3 or TRBV12-4 and TRBJ2-3; the match to TRBD2 covers 8 bases. This CDR3 spans 15 amino acids. Trimming at V came to 6 bases and at J to 2 bases, leaving 7 bases not matched to a gene. CDR3 coding DNA: TGTGCCAGCAGGCTTAGCGGGGCCCACACAGATACGCAGTATTTT. This gives the protein CASRLSGAHTDTQYF.

The genes are TRBV2 and TRBJ2-7; 11 positions agree with TRBD2. The J segment lost 0 bases and the V segment lost 3 bases, leaving 1 base of the junction unmatched. Germline V gene data show CDR1 as SNHLY and CDR2 as FYNNEI. The CDR3 is made up of 15 amino acids. CDR3 amino acids: CASSDGTSGSYEQYF. The CDR3 coding sequence is TGTGCCAGCAGTGATGGGACTAGCGGCTCCTACGAGCAGTACTTC.

For the CDR3, the DNA is TGTGCCAGCAGTCACCCCCGGGGACTAGGGACCTACGAGCAGTACTTC. Protein product: CASSHPRGLGTYEQYF. This rearrangement joins TRBV12-3 or TRBV12-4 to TRBJ2-7; 8 bases align to TRBD2. J was trimmed by 2 bases and V by 5 bases; bases with no gene match: 11. CDR3 length: 16 amino acids.

This clonotype has only a few counts. The genes are TRBV5-6 and TRBJ1-4; tentative D call: TRBD1 (5 bases). Per germline, CDR1 SGHDT and CDR2 YYEEEE. This CDR3 is 16 amino acids long. V was shortened by 4 bases and J by 4 bases, with 17 bases between the two germline ends. Here the CDR3 reads CASSTRYRDGNEKLFF. DNA for the CDR3: TGTGCCAGCAGCACCCGATACCGGGACGGTAATGAAAAACTGTTTTTT. The variable domain in full, completed from reference TRBV5-6 and TRBJ1-4, reads DAGVTQSPTHLIKTRGQQVTLRCSPKSGHDTVSWYQQALGQGPQFIFQYYEEEERQRGNFPDRFSGHQFPNYSSELNVNALLLGDSALYLCASSTRYRDGNEKLFFGSGTQLSVL.

This clonotype has a handful of counts. V usage is TRBV20-1 and J usage is TRBJ2-5; tentative D call: TRBD2 (7 bases). This CDR3 is 17 amino acids long. Germline CDR1 reads DFQATT; CDR2 reads SNEGSKA (reference sequence). The ends were cut back, 1 base at V and 5 bases at J, with 23 bases in the middle. The CDR3 region has the DNA TGCAGTGCTAGAGGTTGGGGGGGCGTAAAGCGATTTGAGACCCAGTACTTC. This sequence encodes CSARGWGGVKRFETQYF.

The chain combines TRBV7-2 with TRBJ2-7; 7 positions match TRBD2. This CDR3 comprises 12 residues. V shed 4 bases, J shed 6 bases, and the junction held 3 bases outside the gene matches. Germline loops: CDR1 SGHTA, CDR2 FQGNSA. CDR3 bases: TGTGCCAGCAGCTCCGGACTAGGCGAGCAGTACTTC. Protein product: CASSSGLGEQYF.

This rearrangement joins TRBV5-5 to TRBJ2-2; 10 bases line up with TRBD1. Trimming at V came to 4 bases and at J to 4 bases, leaving 4 bases not matched to a gene. Per the germline V gene, CDR1 is SGHKS and CDR2 is YYEKEE (reference sequence). The CDR3 consists of 15 residues. The CDR3 is CASSRTGGITGELFF. The CDR3 coding sequence is TGTGCCAGCAGCCGGACAGGGGGAATCACCGGGGAGCTGTTTTTT.

In its sample, this clonotype was seen a few times. This chain connects TRBV12-3 or TRBV12-4 to TRBJ1-1; 7 positions match TRBD1. CDR3 length: 15 amino acids. The V and J ends lost 3 bases and 0 bases, in that order; junction bases with no gene match: 4. The CDR3 nucleotides are TGTGCCAGCAGTTTTAACAGGGGTTTGAACACTGAAGCTTTCTTT. Translated, it gives CASSFNRGLNTEAFF.

This clonotype came up many times. This chain links TRBV29-1 with TRBJ1-2; 9 nucleotides align to TRBD1. The CDR3 is 14 amino acids. Losses at the gene ends were 5 bases for V and 4 bases for J; bases not matched to a gene: 8. The germline gives CDR1 SQVTM, CDR2 ANQGSEA. CDR3 residues: CSVNLGTGSYGYTF. CDR3 coding DNA: TGCAGCGTTAACCTAGGGACAGGGTCCTATGGCTACACCTTC.

This chain uses TRBV28 with TRBJ1-4, with TRBD1 as a possible D gene (5 bases). V gave up 3 bases and J gave up 0 bases, with 8 bases separating them. Germline lookup yields CDR1 MDHEN and CDR2 SYDVKM. This CDR3 is built from 15 residues. CDR3 nucleotide sequence: TGTGCCAGCAGTTTCTCGGGGGCAACTAATGAAAAACTGTTTTTT. Amino acid sequence: CASSFSGATNEKLFF.

The chain employs TRBV7-2 and TRBJ2-1, with D hard to call. V gave up 7 bases and J gave up 3 bases, with 7 bases separating them. Germline CDR1 SGHTA, CDR2 FQGNSA. This CDR3 is built from 12 residues. CDR3 residues: CASIKDYNEQFF. The CDR3 DNA follows: TGTGCCAGCATCAAGGACTACAATGAGCAGTTCTTC.

The chain carries TRBV24-1 and TRBJ2-2; D possibly corresponds to TRBD1 (5 bases). V lost 7 bases and J 0 bases, leaving 8 bases between the germline ends. CDR1 and CDR2 from the germline V gene are KGHDR and SFDVKD. The CDR3 consists of 14 residues. The DNA for the CDR3 is TGTGCCACCAGAGCAGGGACGAACACCGGGGAGCTGTTTTTT. This gives the protein CATRAGTNTGELFF.

There are a few counts of this clonotype. This chain joins TRBV5-1 and TRBJ2-7, with D maybe TRBD1 (5 bases). Looked up from germline, CDR1 is SGHRS and CDR2 is YFSETQ. The CDR3 sequence is 13 residues long. Between the trimmed V and J ends, which lost 4 bases and 1 base, there was a span of 9 bases. DNA for the CDR3: TGCGCCAGCAGCAGGGGCCCTTCCTACGAGCAGTACTTC. It specifies CASSRGPSYEQYF. Supplemented by reference TRBV5-1 and TRBJ2-7, the full variable domain reads KAGVTQTPRYLIKTRGQQVTLSCSPISGHRSVSWYQQTPGQGLQFLFEYFSETQRNKGNFPGRFSGRQFSNSRSEMNVSTLELGDSALYLCASSRGPSYEQYFGPGTRLTVT.

This clonotype was observed a few times. The chain couples TRBV20-1 to TRBJ2-7; no firm D call. The germline V and J ends were trimmed by 4 bases and 3 bases, with 4 bases remaining between them. Germline-derived CDR1 and CDR2 are DFQATT and SNEGSKA (reference sequence). The CDR3 has 10 amino acids. CDR3 DNA: TGCAGTGCTATGGTCTACGAGCAGTACTTC. Amino acid sequence: CSAMVYEQYF.

The gene calls are TRBV11-1 and TRBJ2-7; maybe TRBD2 (6 bases). The CDR3 is 17 residues long. Germline CDR1 and CDR2: SGHAT and FQDESV (reference sequence). Trimming took off 5 bases at V and 1 base at J, with 21 bases between the two ends. The CDR3 spells CASSPPEGGGKSYEQYF. CDR3 DNA: TGTGCCAGCAGCCCCCCGGAGGGCGGAGGGAAATCCTACGAGCAGTACTTC.

This chain links TRBV10-2 with TRBJ2-3; the match to TRBD1 covers 9 bases. The CDR3 has 15 amino acids. V was clipped by 5 bases and J by 10 bases; unmatched bases: 13. Germline V gene lookup returns CDR1 WSHSY and CDR2 SAAADI. CDR3 nucleotide sequence: TGCGCCAGCAGTCGGGGGACAGGGCTTGGGAGGGCGCAGTATTTT. It translates to CASSRGTGLGRAQYF.

V usage is TRBV3-1 and J usage is TRBJ2-1; possible D gene TRBD1, 5 bases. CDR1 is LGHDT, CDR2 YNNKEL, per germline (reference sequence). V was shortened by 10 bases and J by 8 bases, with 18 bases between the two germline ends. This CDR3 spans 13 amino acids. The CDR3, as DNA: TGTGCCACGAGGCAGGGATATGGTGATGAGCAGTTCTTC. Translation: CATRQGYGDEQFF.

This clonotype was detected a few times. This may be a read error: a much more frequent sequence differs by one nucleotide. The V and J genes are TRBV7-9 and TRBJ2-3, with 10 bases aligning to TRBD2. The V gene end was trimmed by 6 bases and the J gene end by 2 bases; junction bases not matched to a gene: 5. The CDR3 has 15 residues. Germline V gene sequence: CDR1 SEHNR, CDR2 FQNEAQ (reference sequence). The CDR3 DNA follows: TGTGCCAGCAGGCCCACTAGCGGGAACACAGATACGCAGTATTTT. Translation: CASRPTSGNTDTQYF.